Below, 30 T cell receptor beta chains from the same sample are listed, as sequenced in a study of blood T cell repertoires in COVID-19 (dated by TCRdb to the early 2020s). The method was the immunoSEQ multiplex PCR assay. Held by TCRdb, this immuneACCESS table contains in-frame sequences only and omits some clones. Under half of the omission traces to an unresolved V gene where checked; the cause of the rest is unknown. This sample is represented by a few hundred thousand clones; 80% to 90% of them were singletons. Clones ranked in the top ten supply 6.3% of the sample. The specimen sequenced was peripheral blood. The receptors stem from a woman aged 50 to 60 with COVID-19, enrolled during active disease.

The chain couples TRBV6-2 or TRBV6-3 to TRBJ2-3, with a weak D call TRBD1 (5 bases). Germline CDR1 and CDR2: MNHEY and SVGEGT. The CDR3 length is 13 residues. Trimming took off 6 bases at V and 2 bases at J, with 9 bases between the two ends. The CDR3 region has the DNA TGTGCCAGCAGCACGGACAACACAGATACGCAGTATTTT. This translates into CASSTDNTDTQYF.

The chain is built from TRBV6-5 and TRBJ1-5; tentative D call: TRBD1 (5 bases). The germline V gene has CDR1 MNHEY and CDR2 SVGAGI. CDR3 length: 14 residues. V shed 6 bases and J shed 4 bases, with 13 bases lying between them. CDR3: CASRKSQGNQPQHF. DNA of the CDR3: TGTGCCAGCAGAAAATCCCAGGGAAATCAGCCCCAGCATTTT.

This rearrangement joins TRBV27 to TRBJ2-1, with 13 bases identical to TRBD2. V was pared by 5 bases and J by 7 bases, with 8 bases of the junction left unmatched. Looked up from germline, CDR1 is MNHEY and CDR2 is SMNVEV (reference sequence). The CDR3 length is 16 residues. CDR3 residues: CASSARPGLAGNEQFF. Here the CDR3 DNA reads TGTGCCAGCAGTGCCCGGCCGGGACTAGCGGGAAATGAGCAGTTCTTC.

The V gene is TRBV5-1, the J gene TRBJ2-3; TRBD1 agrees at 11 bases. Germline CDR1 reads SGHRS; CDR2 reads YFSETQ. This CDR3 contains 18 residues. V lost 4 bases and J lost 4; bases outside the gene matches: 14. This chain's CDR3 is CASSRMSGTGGFSDTQYF. Here the CDR3 DNA reads TGCGCCAGCAGCCGGATGTCCGGGACAGGGGGTTTTTCAGATACGCAGTATTTT.

CDR3 nucleotide sequence: TGTGCCAGCAGCTTGGCCGACGGACAGCCCTACTCCTACAATGAGCAGTTCTTC. Protein: CASSLADGQPYSYNEQFF. The rearrangement joins TRBV5-4 to TRBJ2-1; D may be TRBD1 (6 bases). The CDR3 is made up of 18 amino acids. CDR1 and CDR2 from the germline V gene are SGHNT and YYREEE (reference sequence). The germline V and J ends were trimmed by 0 bases and 0 bases, with 16 bases remaining between them.

The V call is TRBV5-8, the J call TRBJ2-3, with 13 bases fitting TRBD2. In germline, CDR1 is SGHTS, CDR2 YDEGEE. With 4 bases clipped from V and 0 bases from J, the junction kept 8 bases outside the gene matches. The CDR3 contains 18 residues. The CDR3 region has the DNA TGTGCCAGCAGCCACGGACTAGCGGGAGTTACTAGCACAGATACGCAGTATTTT. This sequence encodes CASSHGLAGVTSTDTQYF. Together with reference TRBV5-8 and TRBJ2-3, the CDR3 gives the full variable domain: EAGVTQSPTHLIKTRGQQATLRCSPISGHTSVYWYQQALGLGLQFLLWYDEGEERNRGNFPPRFSGRQFPNYSSELNVNALELEDSALYLCASSHGLAGVTSTDTQYFGPGTRLTVL.

V usage is TRBV18 and J usage is TRBJ2-7; 7 nucleotides line up with TRBD1. J gave up 3 bases and V 6 bases, and 5 bases lay outside the gene matches. Germline CDR1 and CDR2: KGHSH and LQKENI. The CDR3 has 13 amino acids. The CDR3 reads CASSLRQGYEQYF. CDR3 sequence (DNA): TGTGCCAGCTCGCTCAGACAGGGCTACGAGCAGTACTTC. Variable domain in full (rest from reference TRBV18 and TRBJ2-7): NAGVMQNPRHLVRRRGQEARLRCSPMKGHSHVYWYRQLPEEGLKFMVYLQKENIIDESGMPKERFSAEFPKEGPSILRIQQVVRGDSAAYFCASSLRQGYEQYFGPGTRLTVT.

The chain couples TRBV5-1 to TRBJ1-3; D remains unclear. V shed 4 bases and J shed 0 bases, with 14 bases lying between them. The CDR3 runs 16 residues. Germline CDR1 SGHRS, CDR2 YFSETQ. The DNA of the CDR3 is TGCGCCAGCAGCGAGGCCCTGGGAGGCTCTGGAAACACCATATATTTT. Encoded protein: CASSEALGGSGNTIYF.

The CDR3 bases are TGTGCCTGGACCGGGACTAGCGGGGGAAGGAATGAGCAGTTCTTC. Translated, it gives CAWTGTSGGRNEQFF. The chain employs TRBV30 and TRBJ2-1; the match to TRBD2 covers 14 bases. CDR3 length equals 15 residues. Germline loops: CDR1 GTSNPN, CDR2 SVGIG (reference sequence). Trimming removed 4 bases from V and 7 bases from J; junction bases left unmatched: 6.

J is TRBJ2-1 and V is TRBV11-2; 10 bases agree with TRBD1. The ends lost 4 bases at V and 9 bases at J; junction bases unmatched: 3. The length of the CDR3 is 13 residues. The germline V gene has CDR1 SGHAT and CDR2 FQNNGV. The CDR3 DNA reads as TGTGCCAGCAGCTCGACAGGGGGCAGTGAGCAGTTCTTC. Translating gives CASSSTGGSEQFF.

The chain has TRBV5-1 and TRBJ2-3, with 7 nucleotides matching TRBD1. The CDR3 has 15 amino acids. Trimming at V came to 0 bases and at J to 1 base, leaving 2 bases not matched to a gene. Per the germline V gene, CDR1 is SGHRS and CDR2 is YFSETQ. For the CDR3, the DNA is TGCGCCAGCAGCTTGGACAGGGGCGGCACAGATACGCAGTATTTT. Translated: CASSLDRGGTDTQYF.

In its sample, this clone was seen a few times. The chain combines TRBV5-4 with TRBJ1-3; D gene uncertain. The CDR3 totals 16 residues. Germline-derived CDR1 and CDR2 are SGHNT and YYREEE (reference sequence). V lost 0 bases to trimming and J lost 1 base, with 11 bases between them. The CDR3 coding sequence is TGTGCCAGCAGCTTGGGGAGGATTGGTTCTGGAAACACCATATATTTT. Its translation: CASSLGRIGSGNTIYF.

The table lists this clone with a count of one. The genes are TRBV27 and TRBJ1-2, with D maybe TRBD1 (5 bases). This CDR3 has 14 residues. The germline gives CDR1 MNHEY, CDR2 SMNVEV (reference sequence). Trimming shortened V by 3 bases and J by 2 bases, and 10 bases separated the two germline ends. CDR3 sequence: CASSFTGGNYGYTF. For the CDR3, the DNA is TGTGCCAGCAGTTTCACTGGGGGGAACTATGGCTACACCTTC.

The chain carries TRBV24-1 and TRBJ2-6, with TRBD1 identical over 7 bases. Germline assignment: CDR1 KGHDR and CDR2 SFDVKD. The CDR3 has 16 residues. Trimming cost V 4 bases and J 1 base; bases outside gene matches: 3. CDR3 nucleotides: TGTGCCACCAGTGACACAGGGGAGTCTGGGGCCAACGTCCTGACTTTC. Translating it yields CATSDTGESGANVLTF.

The chain combines TRBV30 with TRBJ2-2; D call uncertain. CDR3 length: 16 residues. Germline CDR1 and CDR2: GTSNPN and SVGIG (reference sequence). Trimming removed 8 bases from V and 1 base from J, with 20 bases in between. CDR3 sequence: CAATLMAVGNTGELFF. In nucleotides, the CDR3 is TGTGCCGCAACACTGATGGCGGTCGGGAACACCGGGGAGCTGTTTTTT.

V usage is TRBV28 and J usage is TRBJ1-1, with 7 bases matching TRBD1. The CDR3 runs 14 residues. J gave up 10 bases and V 3 bases, and 11 bases lay outside the gene matches. Germline V gene data show CDR1 as MDHEN and CDR2 as SYDVKM. This CDR3 is CASSLAGQGVGAFF. In DNA, the CDR3 is TGTGCCAGCAGTTTGGCGGGGCAGGGGGTTGGAGCTTTCTTT. Combining the CDR3 with reference TRBV28 and TRBJ1-1 gives the whole variable domain DVKVTQSSRYLVKRTGEKVFLECVQDMDHENMFWYRQDPGLGLRLIYFSYDVKMKEKGDIPEGYSVSREKKERFSLILESASTNQTSMYLCASSLAGQGVGAFFGQGTRLTVV.

The chain couples TRBV6-4 to TRBJ2-1; 8 positions agree with TRBD1. Germline-derived CDR1 and CDR2 are MRHNA and SNTAGT. The junction had 9 bases not matched to a gene; V was cut back by 6 bases and J by 8 bases. The CDR3 covers 14 residues. This chain's CDR3 is CASRRTGNGDEQFF. CDR3 DNA: TGTGCCAGCAGGAGGACAGGGAATGGTGATGAGCAGTTCTTC.

The count of this clone is one. The chain is built from TRBV28 and TRBJ2-1; 7 bases fit TRBD1. Germline CDR1 MDHEN, CDR2 SYDVKM. V shed 8 bases and J 3 bases; nucleotides not matched to a gene: 7. This CDR3 spans 14 amino acids. CDR3 residues: CASLRGGYYNEQFF. CDR3 bases: TGTGCCAGCCTGCGAGGGGGCTACTACAATGAGCAGTTCTTC.

This clone is a singleton in its sample. The chain links TRBV24-1 to TRBJ2-3; 9 bases fit TRBD2. Germline loops: CDR1 KGHDR, CDR2 SFDVKD. After removal of 5 bases from V and 0 bases from J, the junction contained 5 bases not matched to a gene. This CDR3 is built from 16 residues. The CDR3 region is CATSGASGTSTDTQYF. CDR3 in DNA: TGTGCCACCAGTGGTGCTAGCGGGACTAGCACAGATACGCAGTATTTT.

J is TRBJ2-5 and V is TRBV5-4; D remains unclear. Trimming took off 1 base at V and 1 base at J, with 8 bases between the two ends. The CDR3 spans 14 residues. Per the germline V gene, CDR1 is SGHNT and CDR2 is YYREEE (reference sequence). The CDR3 spells CASSLMAIQETQYF. The CDR3 bases are TGTGCCAGCAGCTTGATGGCAATCCAAGAGACCCAGTACTTC. Full variable domain (missing parts from reference TRBV5-4 and TRBJ2-5): ETGVTQSPTHLIKTRGQQVTLRCSSQSGHNTVSWYQQALGQGPQFIFQYYREEENGRGNFPPRFSGLQFPNYSSELNVNALELDDSALYLCASSLMAIQETQYFGPGTRLLVL.

The chain couples TRBV4-1 to TRBJ1-5; D gene ambiguous. V shed 0 bases and J shed 3 bases, with 6 bases lying between them. This CDR3 is 14 amino acids long. The germline CDR1 and CDR2 sequences are MGHRA and YSYEKL. CDR3 DNA: TGCGCCAGCAGCCAAGAGACACCCAATCAGCCCCAGCATTTT. Encoded protein: CASSQETPNQPQHF.

J is TRBJ2-7 and V is TRBV4-2, with 16 bases lining up with TRBD2. The V segment lost 4 bases and the J segment 3 bases; nucleotides outside the gene matches: 12. CDR3 length: 19 residues. The germline CDR1 and CDR2 sequences are LGHNA and YNFKEQ. CDR3 sequence: CASSPTPGTSGRDHYEQYF. CDR3 DNA sequence: TGTGCCAGCAGCCCTACCCCCGGGACTAGCGGGAGGGACCACTACGAGCAGTACTTC.

The V call is TRBV11-2, the J call TRBJ1-3; TRBD1 might be the D (5 bases). Germline lookup yields CDR1 SGHAT and CDR2 FQNNGV. This CDR3 is 17 amino acids long. Trimming stripped 5 bases from V and 0 bases from J, with 17 bases between. The CDR3 DNA follows: TGTGCCAGCAGCAATAGGAATCAGGGCGTCTCTGGAAACACCATATATTTT. Amino acids: CASSNRNQGVSGNTIYF.

The table lists this clone with a count of one. The rearrangement uses TRBV19 and TRBJ2-3; possible D gene TRBD2, 6 bases. Trimming removed 3 bases at V and 3 bases at J, with 13 bases between. The CDR3 consists of 15 residues. Germline V gene lookup returns CDR1 LNHDA and CDR2 SQIVND (reference sequence). CDR3 amino acids: CASSIGLAQTDTQYF. CDR3 in DNA: TGTGCCAGTAGTATTGGGCTAGCGCAGACAGATACGCAGTATTTT.

This clone appeared a single time. The chain uses TRBV5-4 and TRBJ2-7; D might be TRBD2 (5 bases). The germline V gene encodes CDR1 SGHNT and CDR2 YYREEE (reference sequence). The CDR3 covers 13 residues. V lost 4 bases and J lost 1, with 9 bases in between. DNA for the CDR3: TGTGCCAGCAGCAGCGGCGATTCCTACGAGCAGTACTTC. This gives the protein CASSSGDSYEQYF.

This chain uses TRBV6-1 with TRBJ1-1; D call uncertain. CDR3 size: 13 residues. From germline, CDR1 is MNHNS and CDR2 SASEGT. The germline V and J ends were trimmed by 2 bases and 11 bases, with 15 bases remaining between them. CDR3 DNA sequence: TGTGCCAGCAGTGAATTAAAACCAATCTACGCTTTCTTT. Protein: CASSELKPIYAFF.

Note on this clone: Germline and junction disagree at one end, which may indicate a read error. The chain joins TRBV7-7 to TRBJ2-5, with 7 positions matching TRBD2. The CDR3 is made up of 15 amino acids. Germline CDR1 reads SSHAT; CDR2 reads FNYEAQ (reference sequence). Here the CDR3 reads CASSQSWGGQETQYF. The CDR3 nucleotides read TGTGCTAGCAGCCAATCCTGGGGGGGTCAAGAGACCCAGTACTTC.

V usage is TRBV19 and J usage is TRBJ1-5, with D possibly matching TRBD1 (5 bases). Trimming took 3 bases from V and 2 from J, leaving 8 bases between them. CDR1 and CDR2 from the germline V gene are LNHDA and SQIVND (reference sequence). The CDR3 contains 14 residues. This CDR3 is CASSILQGNQPQHF. CDR3 nucleotide sequence: TGTGCCAGTAGTATTTTACAGGGCAATCAGCCCCAGCATTTT.

The genes are TRBV12-3 or TRBV12-4 and TRBJ1-1, with 7 bases aligning to TRBD1. The CDR3 runs 12 residues. Trimming took 3 bases from V and 9 from J; bases not matched to a gene: 4. CDR3 DNA: TGTGCCAGCAGTTTCGAGGGGGCGAAAGCTTTCTTT. It codes for CASSFEGAKAFF.

The chain joins TRBV5-6 to TRBJ2-7; TRBD2 matches 7 bases. CDR1 is SGHDT, CDR2 YYEEEE, per germline. With V trimmed by 2 bases and J by 2 bases, 13 bases remained unmatched. The CDR3 is 17 residues long. This CDR3 is CASSFWASGIFAYEQYF. Here the CDR3 DNA reads TGTGCCAGCAGCTTCTGGGCTAGCGGAATCTTTGCCTACGAGCAGTACTTC.